The 13 T cell receptor beta chains reported below all come from one sample, sequenced in a study of beta chain features in type 1 diabetes. Findings and caveats of the study: When Type 1 diabetes patients were examined, their TCRB CDR3s proved moderately but significantly shorter in all four CD4+ subsets.

The antigens these receptors bind are not known. The study reverse transcribed the entire isolated RNA, so it sequenced expressed TCRB transcripts. This table comes from immunoSEQ multiplex PCR, and its TCRdb copy is limited to in-frame clones, with some not included. The top ten clones hold 0.7% of a sample with roughly 70,000 clones, about 50% of them seen once. Sequenced input: central memory CD4+ T cells from blood. The source is a man younger than 45 with type 1 diabetes.

A few counts support this clone. The rearrangement joins TRBV6-1 to TRBJ1-1, with D uncertain. V was pared by 1 base and J by 9 bases, with 12 bases between. Germline CDR1 reads MNHNS; CDR2 reads SASEGT. The CDR3 extends over 13 amino acids. The CDR3 DNA is TGTGCCAGCAGTGAAGAGGAGGTGCGGAAAGCTTTCTTT. This gives the protein CASSEEEVRKAFF.

The CDR3 DNA is TGTGCCAGCAGACTCGGACAGGGGACCTACGAGCAGTACTTC. Translating it yields CASRLGQGTYEQYF. This chain joins TRBV6-5 and TRBJ2-7, with 9 bases matching TRBD1. Unmatched junction bases numbered 5, after V lost 6 bases and J lost 2 bases. This CDR3 spans 14 amino acids. CDR1 and CDR2 from the germline V gene are MNHEY and SVGAGI.

The CDR3 DNA is TGTGCCAGCAGCCCTCGGGGGGCTGCGACAGCCTACGAGCAGTACTTC. It yields the protein CASSPRGAATAYEQYF. The genes are TRBV6-6 and TRBJ2-7, with a weak D call TRBD2 (7 bases). Germline V lookup: CDR1 MNHNY, CDR2 SVGAGI (reference sequence). The CDR3 is made up of 16 amino acids. Deletions cut 6 bases from V and 2 bases from J, with 20 bases between.

The chain combines TRBV10-3 with TRBJ2-3; D possibly corresponds to TRBD2 (7 bases). CDR1 and CDR2 (germline): ENHRY, SYGVKD. CDR3 size: 15 residues. V was clipped by 3 bases and J by 2 bases, with 12 bases between them. The chain's CDR3 is CAISEGGGDTDTQYF. In nucleotides, the CDR3 is TGTGCCATCAGTGAAGGGGGAGGGGACACAGATACGCAGTATTTT.

The rearrangement joins TRBV5-1 to TRBJ2-3; TRBD2 agrees at 12 bases. CDR3 length: 16 amino acids. J lost 3 bases, V lost 6 bases, and 8 bases had no gene match. Germline values: CDR1 SGHRS, CDR2 YFSETQ. CDR3 sequence reads: CASTVPGTSGTDTQYF. The CDR3 nucleotides are TGCGCCAGCACAGTACCTGGGACTAGCGGGACAGATACGCAGTATTTT.

This clone has just a few counts. This chain links TRBV29-1 with TRBJ2-1; a possible D gene is TRBD2 (6 bases). Germline V lookup: CDR1 SQVTM, CDR2 ANQGSEA. CDR3 length: 13 residues. The ends were cut back, 1 base at V and 8 bases at J, with 12 bases in the middle. CDR3 sequence reads: CSVEALASDEQFF. As DNA, the CDR3 is TGCAGCGTTGAAGCGTTAGCTAGCGATGAGCAGTTCTTC.

This clone has only a few counts. This rearrangement joins TRBV6-1 to TRBJ1-1, with D possibly TRBD1 on 5 matching bases. The germline CDR1 and CDR2 sequences are MNHNS and SASEGT. Trimming removed 6 bases from V and 1 base from J, with 12 bases in between. The CDR3 runs 14 residues. CDR3 coding DNA: TGTGCCAGCAGCAGTCGGCAGGGGAACACTGAAGCTTTCTTT. Translated, it gives CASSSRQGNTEAFF.

Only a few counts were recorded for this clone. This sequence joins TRBV5-4 and TRBJ2-3; 8 positions agree with TRBD2. From germline, CDR1 is SGHNT and CDR2 YYREEE (reference sequence). The ends lost 1 base at V and 0 bases at J; junction bases unmatched: 1. There are 15 residues in the CDR3. The CDR3 spells CASSLTSGSTDTQYF. In DNA form, the CDR3 reads TGTGCCAGCAGCTTGACTAGCGGTAGCACAGATACGCAGTATTTT.

The table lists this clone with a count of one. The V gene is TRBV19, the J gene TRBJ2-3; the match to TRBD2 covers 8 bases. Looked up from germline, CDR1 is LNHDA and CDR2 is SQIVND (reference sequence). J was trimmed by 0 bases and V by 8 bases; bases with no gene match: 1. This CDR3 has 13 residues. In DNA form, the CDR3 reads TGTGCCAGTGCTAGCGGGAGCACAGATACGCAGTATTTT. It specifies CASASGSTDTQYF.

This clone was picked up a small number of times. The chain links TRBV4-1 to TRBJ1-2; D perhaps matches TRBD1 (5 bases). CDR3 length: 13 residues. The V gene's germline CDR1 is MGHRA and CDR2 YSYEKL. Trimming shortened V by 0 bases and J by 7 bases, and 9 bases separated the two germline ends. This chain's CDR3 is CASSQETAVGYTF. Written as DNA, the CDR3 is TGCGCCAGCAGCCAAGAGACAGCCGTTGGCTACACCTTC.

The V call is TRBV6-1, the J call TRBJ1-2; the match to TRBD1 covers 10 bases. This CDR3 comprises 15 residues. Germline V lookup: CDR1 MNHNS, CDR2 SASEGT. With V trimmed by 6 bases and J by 3 bases, 7 bases remained unmatched. The CDR3 nucleotides are TGTGCCAGCAGCATCCGGGACAGGGGCTACTATGGCTACACCTTC. Translating gives CASSIRDRGYYGYTF.

V is TRBV18 and J is TRBJ2-5, with 7 bases fitting TRBD1. Germline values: CDR1 KGHSH, CDR2 LQKENI. V lost 4 bases to trimming and J lost 7 bases; unmatched junction nucleotides: 12. The CDR3 runs 15 residues. The CDR3 DNA reads TGTGCCAGCTCACAGGACAGGTCAACCGGCGGGACCCAGTACTTC. This encodes CASSQDRSTGGTQYF.

The J gene is TRBJ1-5, the V gene TRBV18; perhaps TRBD1 as D (6 bases). The length of the CDR3 is 14 residues. V was shortened by 3 bases and J by 7 bases, with 13 bases between the two germline ends. The germline CDR1 and CDR2 sequences are KGHSH and LQKENI. The CDR3 spells CASSPSGQLQPQHF. The DNA for the CDR3 is TGTGCCAGCTCACCGAGTGGACAGCTACAGCCCCAGCATTTT.